What follows are 21 T cell receptor beta chains derived from one specimen sequenced in a study of CD8 T cells in ankylosing spondylitis. Regarding the study as a whole: A TCR beta motif of under 10 highly homologous variants seemed to mark ankylosing spondylitis blood.

These receptors have no identified antigens. TCRdb redid the calling of the 5' RACE reads with MiXCR, one entry per CDR3 protein. Here the sample spans about 440,000 distinct CDR3 sequences, about a sixth being singletons. The sample taken for sequencing was blood, either unsorted or a sorted T cell fraction (not recorded which). The receptors were sampled from a male donor with ankylosing spondylitis.

The sample holds a few counts of this clonotype. The chain recombines TRBV5-1 with TRBJ1-5; a possible D gene is TRBD1 (5 bases). Germline CDR1 SGHRS, CDR2 YFSETQ. The CDR3 is made up of 14 amino acids. The ends were cut back, 6 bases at V and 5 bases at J, with 15 bases in the middle. The CDR3 sequence is CASTPMGGDQPQHF. CDR3 in DNA: TGCGCCAGCACCCCCATGGGGGGGGATCAGCCCCAGCATTTT.

The V and J genes are TRBV11-2 and TRBJ1-1; tentatively, D is TRBD1 (5 bases). The germline V and J ends were trimmed by 5 bases and 10 bases, with 14 bases remaining between them. The CDR3 runs to 12 residues. Germline values: CDR1 SGHAT, CDR2 FQNNGV. CDR3 loop: CASSPVVRGAFF. Written as DNA, the CDR3 is TGTGCCAGCAGCCCAGTGGTGAGGGGAGCTTTCTTT.

V gene TRBV15 combines with J gene TRBJ2-1; TRBD2 matches 9 bases. Germline CDR1 reads LNHNV; CDR2 reads YYDKDF (reference sequence). The V segment lost 1 base and the J segment 4 bases; nucleotides outside the gene matches: 11. This CDR3 spans 18 amino acids. The CDR3 loop reads CATSRGSSGGPLYNEQFF. CDR3 nucleotide sequence: TGTGCCACCAGCAGAGGGTCCAGCGGGGGGCCCCTTTACAATGAGCAGTTCTTC.

Concerning this clonotype itself: Since a much larger clone is just one base distant, this may be a read error. The chain links TRBV9 to TRBJ1-1; D is ambiguous. Germline V gene lookup returns CDR1 SGDLS and CDR2 YYNGEE. This CDR3 comprises 13 residues. Trimming cost V 0 bases and J 0 bases, with 3 bases left between them. Written as DNA, the CDR3 is TGTGCCAGCAGCGTAGACATGAACACTGAAGCTTTCTTT. It is translated as CASSVDMNTEAFF.

This chain links TRBV28 with TRBJ1-6; a possible D gene is TRBD1 (5 bases). CDR1 is MDHEN and CDR2 is SYDVKM in the germline V gene. CDR3 size: 16 residues. Deletions cut 6 bases from V and 4 bases from J, with 16 bases between. CDR3 residues: CASRDPQGTYNSPLHF. The CDR3 nucleotides are TGTGCCAGCAGAGACCCGCAGGGTACTTATAATTCACCCCTCCACTTT.

There are many counts of this clonotype. The V gene is TRBV20-1, the J gene TRBJ2-5; D is uncertain. Germline V gives CDR1 DFQATT, CDR2 SNEGSKA (reference sequence). The CDR3 consists of 15 residues. Trimming removed 0 bases from V and 5 bases from J, with 16 bases in between. For the CDR3, the DNA is TGCAGTGCTAGAGATCTCCTCACCGCCGGTGAGACCCAGTACTTC. This translates into CSARDLLTAGETQYF.

The rearrangement joins TRBV20-1 to TRBJ2-3, with 13 nucleotides matching TRBD2. The CDR3 contains 15 residues. The junction had 4 bases not matched to a gene; V was cut back by 6 bases and J by 1 base. The germline V gene encodes CDR1 DFQATT and CDR2 SNEGSKA (reference sequence). CDR3 bases: TGCAGTGCCGGACTAGCGGGGGCGCGCACAGATACGCAGTATTTT. Its protein is CSAGLAGARTDTQYF.

The rearrangement links TRBV28 to TRBJ1-2, with D possibly TRBD1 on 6 matching bases. Germline V gives CDR1 MDHEN, CDR2 SYDVKM. The V end was cut by 5 bases, the J end by 6 bases, with 13 bases between. The CDR3 covers 13 residues. CDR3 sequence reads: CASSRGGTNGYTF. CDR3 DNA sequence: TGTGCCAGCAGTCGAGGGGGGACGAATGGCTACACCTTC.

The V and J genes are TRBV6-6 and TRBJ2-7; D unresolved. The CDR3 contains 13 residues. The V end lost 2 bases, the J end lost 4 bases, and 9 bases lay between the germline ends. Germline loops: CDR1 MNHNY, CDR2 SVGAGI (reference sequence). The CDR3 coding sequence is TGTGCCAGCAGTTACGCAGACGGGTACGAGCAGTACTTC. Its translation: CASSYADGYEQYF.

Remarks on this clonotype: One end of the junction varies from germline; a read error may be responsible. The chain links TRBV2 to TRBJ2-2; D may be TRBD1 (8 bases). Germline CDR1 reads SNHLY; CDR2 reads FYNNEI. The CDR3 sequence is 15 residues long. The CDR3 here is CASSGQGGLAGELFF. Here the CDR3 DNA reads TGTGCCAGCTCCGGACAGGGAGGGCTCGCCGGGGAGCTGTTTTTC.

CDR3 sequence (DNA): TGTGCCAGCAGTTCGGGCAGGACAACTAATGAAAAACTGTTTTTT. Encoded protein: CASSSGRTTNEKLFF. V is TRBV6-5 and J is TRBJ1-4; D uncertain. The CDR3 covers 15 residues. With 4 bases removed from V and 0 bases from J, the gap between germline ends came to 9 bases. Per the germline V gene, CDR1 is MNHEY and CDR2 is SVGAGI.

This clonotype was detected a few times. The chain links TRBV2 to TRBJ2-1; D possibly corresponds to TRBD2 (5 bases). The V end was cut by 6 bases, the J end by 2 bases, with 11 bases between. Germline values: CDR1 SNHLY, CDR2 FYNNEI. The CDR3 has 14 amino acids. In DNA, the CDR3 is TGTGCCAGCAGCAATGACGGGGCCTACAATGAGCAGTTCTTC. Translating gives CASSNDGAYNEQFF.

This chain links TRBV12-3 or TRBV12-4 with TRBJ1-1, with TRBD1 identical over 8 bases. With 5 bases clipped from V and 5 bases from J, the junction kept 7 bases outside the gene matches. This CDR3 is 14 amino acids long. CDR3 loop: CASSPRTGFTEAFF. For the CDR3, the DNA is TGTGCCAGCAGTCCCCGGACAGGGTTTACTGAAGCTTTCTTT.

The chain employs TRBV7-3 and TRBJ2-1; TRBD2 agrees at 11 bases. This CDR3 is 16 amino acids long. Germline V gene sequence: CDR1 SGHTA, CDR2 FQGTGA. J was trimmed by 8 bases and V by 5 bases; bases with no gene match: 11. CDR3 DNA: TGTGCCAGCAGCCCGAAAACCGCACTAGCGGGAGATGAGCAGTTCTTC. Amino acid sequence: CASSPKTALAGDEQFF.

The chain has TRBV7-9 and TRBJ1-1; D gene unclear. The CDR3 is made up of 14 amino acids. Germline CDR1 and CDR2: SEHNR and FQNEAQ (reference sequence). Trimming left V 3 bases short and J 5 bases short, with 13 bases between. The CDR3: CASSFSRSRTEAFF. The CDR3 nucleotides read TGTGCCAGCAGCTTTAGTAGGTCCCGGACTGAAGCTTTCTTT.

This clonotype was seen many times. The rearrangement links TRBV7-8 to TRBJ1-5; D ambiguous. This CDR3 comprises 16 residues. V lost 6 bases and J 5 bases, leaving 20 bases between the germline ends. The germline V gene has CDR1 SGHVS and CDR2 FQNEAQ. The CDR3 loop reads CASSSPAGGRHQPQHF. The CDR3 DNA reads as TGTGCCAGCAGTTCCCCGGCGGGAGGGAGGCATCAGCCCCAGCATTTT.

V gene TRBV10-3 combines with J gene TRBJ2-5, with TRBD2 as a possible D gene (5 bases). The CDR3 has 13 residues. Per the germline V gene, CDR1 is ENHRY and CDR2 is SYGVKD. With 2 bases removed from V and 3 bases from J, the gap between germline ends came to 7 bases. The CDR3 bases are TGTGCCATCAGTGAGACTAGTAAAGAGACCCAGTACTTC. The encoded protein is CAISETSKETQYF.

This chain joins TRBV7-2 and TRBJ1-1; tentatively, D is TRBD1 (6 bases). CDR3 length: 16 amino acids. With 4 bases removed from V and 7 bases from J, the gap between germline ends came to 22 bases. Germline CDR1 and CDR2: SGHTA and FQGNSA. CDR3 coding DNA: TGTGCCAGCAGCTCTAACACCATGGGGGCATTGGTTGAAGCTTTCTTT. Protein sequence: CASSSNTMGALVEAFF.

The genes are TRBV19 and TRBJ2-3; 8 nucleotides agree with TRBD1. Germline V lookup: CDR1 LNHDA, CDR2 SQIVND (reference sequence). J was trimmed by 0 bases and V by 6 bases; bases with no gene match: 14. The length of the CDR3 is 18 residues. In DNA, the CDR3 is TGTGCCAGTAGAGGCCGGGACAGGAGTTACTCTAGCACAGATACGCAGTATTTT. As protein: CASRGRDRSYSSTDTQYF.

The rearrangement links TRBV6-1 to TRBJ1-2; D not resolved. Germline V gene sequence: CDR1 MNHNS, CDR2 SASEGT. The CDR3 spans 14 residues. The V end lost 1 base, the J end lost 4 bases, and 10 bases lay between the germline ends. CDR3 sequence reads: CASSEDLVPYGYTF. For the CDR3, the DNA is TGTGCCAGCAGTGAAGATCTCGTCCCCTATGGCTACACCTTC.

The rearrangement links TRBV11-2 to TRBJ2-3; TRBD1 is a possible D gene (6 bases). V lost 1 base to trimming and J lost 4 bases, with 9 bases between them. The germline CDR1 and CDR2 sequences are SGHAT and FQNNGV. The CDR3 is 14 amino acids. The DNA for the CDR3 is TGTGCCAGCAGCTTAGCCAGGGGTGCAGATACGCAGTATTTT. It translates to CASSLARGADTQYF.